The 14 T cell receptor beta chains listed next were all sequenced from one sample in a study of response to subunit inactivated influenza vaccine. TCRdb redid the calling of the RT-PCR reads with MiXCR, one entry per CDR3 protein. The sample lists fewer than 600,000 distinct CDR3 sequences, roughly 7.9% occurring once. Here the sequenced sample was PBMCs from blood, taken less than 30 months after vaccination. The receptors were sampled from a man aged 50 to 69 who received an inactivated influenza vaccine.

This clonotype was recorded many times. A clone one base away is much larger, so this may be a read error. The chain carries TRBV9 and TRBJ2-1; D call uncertain. CDR3 size: 11 residues. Germline CDR1 is SGDLS and CDR2 is YYNGEE. Deletions cut 3 bases from V and 8 bases from J, with 6 bases between. The CDR3 protein is CASSDGYEQFF. As DNA, the CDR3 is TGTGCCAGCAGCGATGGTTATGAGCAGTTCTTC.

This rearrangement joins TRBV6-1 to TRBJ2-7; 8 bases agree with TRBD1. CDR1 is MNHNS and CDR2 is SASEGT in the germline V gene. Trimming cost V 6 bases and J 7 bases; bases outside gene matches: 17. The CDR3 is made up of 16 amino acids. The CDR3 coding sequence is TGTGCCAGCAGAGTCAAAACCGGGACAGGACCGCCGGAGCAGTACTTC. Residues: CASRVKTGTGPPEQYF.

This clonotype was counted at least ten times. V is TRBV5-1 and J is TRBJ2-1; weak D call: TRBD1 (6 bases). V lost 4 bases and J 5 bases, leaving 22 bases between the germline ends. The length of the CDR3 is 17 residues. Germline V gene lookup returns CDR1 SGHRS and CDR2 YFSETQ. The CDR3 sequence: CASSVGAGTPTHNEQFF. The CDR3 coding sequence is TGCGCCAGCAGCGTGGGGGCAGGAACACCCACACACAATGAGCAGTTCTTC.

Only a few counts were recorded for this clonotype. The rearrangement uses TRBV6-1 and TRBJ1-2; 12 bases match TRBD1. The CDR3 runs 16 residues. The V gene's germline CDR1 is MNHNS and CDR2 SASEGT. V was clipped by 6 bases and J by 7 bases; unmatched bases: 12. The CDR3 is CASSPPTGTGGLGYTF. The CDR3 region has the DNA TGTGCCAGCAGCCCCCCCACCGGGACAGGGGGCCTTGGCTACACCTTC.

This clonotype was seen many times. The V and J genes are TRBV3-1 and TRBJ2-7; the D gene is possibly TRBD1 (5 bases). Germline CDR1 and CDR2: LGHDT and YNNKEL (reference sequence). V was trimmed by 4 bases and J by 0 bases, leaving 16 bases between them. The CDR3 is made up of 16 amino acids. The CDR3 DNA follows: TGTGCCAGCAGCCCTGTGGGGCCGCCAAGCTCCTACGAGCAGTACTTC. It codes for CASSPVGPPSSYEQYF.

A few counts support this clonotype. An end of the junction does not agree with germline; a read error may underlie this. The chain links TRBV20-1 to TRBJ1-2; tentatively, D is TRBD1 (5 bases). CDR1 is DFQATT, CDR2 SNEGSKA, per germline (reference sequence). The CDR3 sequence is 14 residues long. In nucleotides, the CDR3 is TGCAGTGCTAGCAAGGCGAAGGGGTCCACTAGTCAACTCTTC. Its protein product is CSASKAKGSTSQLF.

The sample holds a few counts of this clonotype. The CDR3 coding sequence is TGCGCCAGCAGCTCAGACAGGACTAAAAACATTCAGTACTTC. Its translation is CASSSDRTKNIQYF. The chain recombines TRBV5-1 with TRBJ2-4, with D possibly being TRBD1 (6 bases). Germline lookup yields CDR1 SGHRS and CDR2 YFSETQ. Trimming cost V 3 bases and J 4 bases, with 11 bases left between them. This CDR3 is 14 amino acids long.

Ten or more counts support this clonotype. The CDR3 DNA follows: TGTGCCAGCAGCCGAGGGACTAGCGGGAAATTTGGGGAGCAGTACTTC. This encodes CASSRGTSGKFGEQYF. J is TRBJ2-7 and V is TRBV4-2, with 13 bases identical to TRBD2. Germline CDR1 is LGHNA and CDR2 is YNFKEQ. The V segment lost 4 bases and the J segment 7 bases; nucleotides outside the gene matches: 10. CDR3 length: 16 amino acids.

This clonotype was seen more than once but under ten times. CDR3 sequence: CASRPPGNNEQFF. The CDR3 DNA reads TGTGCCAGCAGACCTCCGGGAAACAATGAGCAGTTCTTC. The V call is TRBV12-3 or TRBV12-4, the J call TRBJ2-1; the D gene is possibly TRBD2 (5 bases). Trimming took off 6 bases at V and 5 bases at J, with 11 bases between the two ends. The CDR3 loop spans 13 amino acids.

In its sample, this clonotype was seen many times. V and J are TRBV3-1 and TRBJ2-7; 9 nucleotides align to TRBD1. The germline V gene has CDR1 LGHDT and CDR2 YNNKEL (reference sequence). The CDR3 extends over 16 amino acids. Trimming took 6 bases from V and 4 from J; bases not matched to a gene: 13. CDR3 amino acids: CASRAGEGQGRYEQYF. CDR3 sequence (DNA): TGTGCCAGCAGGGCAGGTGAAGGACAGGGGAGATACGAGCAGTACTTC.

The chain uses TRBV7-4 and TRBJ1-2; a weak D match, TRBD1 (5 bases). Germline lookup yields CDR1 SGHVT and CDR2 SQSDAQ. CDR3 size: 16 residues. The V gene lost 5 bases and the J gene lost 2 bases, with 18 bases spanning the gap. CDR3 sequence (DNA): TGTGCCAGCAGCCTAACTTGGAATTGGGGGAACTATGGCTACACCTTC. This encodes CASSLTWNWGNYGYTF.

This clonotype has at least ten counts. The CDR3 protein is CASRTVYEQYF. CDR3 DNA: TGTGCCAGCAGGACCGTCTACGAGCAGTACTTC. The genes are TRBV6-6 and TRBJ2-7; D is ambiguous. CDR1 is MNHNY and CDR2 is SVGAGI in the germline V gene (reference sequence). The CDR3 length is 11 residues. Trimming took off 6 bases at V and 3 bases at J, with 6 bases between the two ends.

This clonotype was detected many times. The gene calls are TRBV20-1 and TRBJ1-2; 8 bases fit TRBD1. Germline V CDR1 and CDR2: DFQATT, SNEGSKA (reference sequence). CDR3 length equals 9 residues. The CDR3 nucleotides are TGCATGGACAGGGAAGGCTACACCTTC. It specifies CMDREGYTF.

This clonotype was seen only a few times. J is TRBJ1-3 and V is TRBV18; no clear D gene. Germline lookup yields CDR1 KGHSH and CDR2 LQKENI. The CDR3 has 16 residues. The V end lost 3 bases, the J end lost 3 bases, and 15 bases lay between the germline ends. The DNA of the CDR3 is TGTGCCAGCTCACCGACATACAGAAGAGTTGGAAACACCATATATTTT. Amino acids: CASSPTYRRVGNTIYF.